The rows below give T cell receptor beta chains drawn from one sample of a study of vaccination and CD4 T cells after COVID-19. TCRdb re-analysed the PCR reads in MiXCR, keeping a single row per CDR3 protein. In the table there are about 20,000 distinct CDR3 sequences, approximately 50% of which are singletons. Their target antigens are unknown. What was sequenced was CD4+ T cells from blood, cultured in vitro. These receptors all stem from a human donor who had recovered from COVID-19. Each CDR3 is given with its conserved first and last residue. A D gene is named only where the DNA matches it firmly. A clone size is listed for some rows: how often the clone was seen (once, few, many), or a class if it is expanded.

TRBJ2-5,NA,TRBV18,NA,CASSPSGGETQYF,TGTGCCAGCTCACCATCAGGTGGAGAGACCCAGTACTTC
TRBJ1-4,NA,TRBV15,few,CATSRDDQGGEKLFF,TGTGCCACCAGCAGAGATGATCAGGGAGGGGAAAAACTGTTTTTT
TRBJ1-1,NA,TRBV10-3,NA,CAISGSTSTEAFF,TGTGCCATCAGTGGAAGTACCTCGACTGAAGCTTTCTTT
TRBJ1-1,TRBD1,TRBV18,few,CASSRTGEETEAFF,TGTGCCAGCTCCCGGACAGGGGAGGAGACTGAAGCTTTCTTT
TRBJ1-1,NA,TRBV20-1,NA,CSARDLGGGNTEAFF,TGCAGTGCTAGAGATCTTGGGGGGGGAAACACTGAAGCTTTCTTT
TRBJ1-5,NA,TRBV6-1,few,CASSKQVEGQPQHF,TGTGCCAGCAGTAAACAGGTTGAGGGGCAGCCCCAGCATTTT
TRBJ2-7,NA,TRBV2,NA,CASSDPGDRVNSYEQYF,TGTGCCAGCAGTGATCCGGGAGACAGGGTAAATTCCTACGAGCAGTACTTC
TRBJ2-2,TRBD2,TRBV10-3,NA,CAISAGGRAGELFF,TGTGCCATTTCTGCGGGAGGAAGGGCCGGGGAGCTGTTTTTT
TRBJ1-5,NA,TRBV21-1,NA,CASSIHTRSLDQPQHF,TGTGCCAGCAGCATACACACTAGATCCCTCGATCAGCCCCAGCATTTT
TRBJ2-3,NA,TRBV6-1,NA,CASTPGIASTDTQYF,TGTGCCAGCACCCCCGGGATCGCTAGCACAGATACGCAGTATTTT
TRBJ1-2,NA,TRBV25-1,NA,CASSGMGERGGGYTF,TGTGCCAGCAGTGGAATGGGCGAACGGGGTGGTGGCTACACCTTC
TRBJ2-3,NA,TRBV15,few,CATSRGNAGPTDTQYF,TGTGCCACCAGCAGGGGAAACGCGGGGCCCACAGATACGCAGTATTTT
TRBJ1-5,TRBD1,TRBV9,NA,CASSTGQGWNQPQHF,TGTGCCAGCAGTACCGGACAGGGGTGGAATCAGCCCCAGCATTTT
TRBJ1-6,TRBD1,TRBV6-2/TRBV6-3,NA,CASKGTGGFSPLHF,TGTGCCAGCAAAGGGACAGGGGGGTTTTCACCCCTCCACTTT
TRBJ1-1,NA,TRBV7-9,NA,CASSFGTGEVTEAFF,TGTGCCAGCAGCTTTGGGACGGGAGAAGTCACTGAAGCTTTCTTT
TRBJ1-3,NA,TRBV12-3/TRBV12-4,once,CASRDQGALRNTIYF,TGTGCCAGCAGGGATCAAGGGGCCCTCCGGAACACCATATATTTT
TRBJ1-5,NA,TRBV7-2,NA,CASRLEQMDQPQHF,TGTGCCAGCAGATTGGAGCAGATGGATCAGCCCCAGCATTTT
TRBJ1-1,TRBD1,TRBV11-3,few,CASSPGGPPTEAFF,TGTGCCAGCAGCCCAGGGGGCCCGCCGACTGAAGCTTTCTTT
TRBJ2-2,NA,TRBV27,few,CASSLWVRGELFF,TGTGCCAGCAGTTTATGGGTGCGTGGGGAGCTGTTTTTT
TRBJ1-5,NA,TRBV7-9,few,CASSLATDNQPQHF,TGTGCCAGCAGCTTAGCGACAGACAATCAGCCCCAGCATTTT
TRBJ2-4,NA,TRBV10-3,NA,CAISEFGQEESYF,TGTGCCATCAGTGAGTTCGGGCAGGAGGAATCGTACTTC
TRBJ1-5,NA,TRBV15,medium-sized,CATGARANQPQHF,TGTGCCACCGGTGCGAGGGCGAATCAGCCCCAGCATTTT
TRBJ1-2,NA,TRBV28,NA,CASRYSLNYGYTF,TGTGCCAGCAGATACAGCCTCAACTATGGCTACACCTTC
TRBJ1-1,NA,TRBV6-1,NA,CASWTLGNTEAFF,TGTGCCAGCTGGACATTGGGGAACACTGAAGCTTTCTTT
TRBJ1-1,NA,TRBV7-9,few,CASSIGGGTEAFF,TGTGCCAGCAGCATCGGAGGGGGCACTGAAGCTTTCTTT
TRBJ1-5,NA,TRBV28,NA,CASLPLGHQPQHF,TGTGCCAGCCTTCCTTTGGGGCATCAGCCCCAGCATTTT
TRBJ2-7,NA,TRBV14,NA,CARPEQYF,TGTGCCCGCCCCGAGCAGTACTTC
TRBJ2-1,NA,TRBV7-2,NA,CAGGHVDNEQFF,TGTGCCGGGGGGCATGTCGACAATGAACAGTTCTTC
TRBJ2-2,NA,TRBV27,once,CASSSWTTNTGELFF,TGTGCCAGCAGTTCTTGGACAACGAACACCGGGGAGCTGTTTTTT